This T cell receptor (beta chain) was profiled in a study of CD4 T cells in relation to SARS-CoV-2 and coronaviruses (dated by TCRdb to the early 2020s). Regarding the research as a whole: The full convalescent cohort of about a dozen patients had a median age of roughly 35 years, ranging from roughly 21 to 75 years. Among the 12 convalescent patients, 8 males and 4 females were included, and two of the subjects were Hispanic. Using patient-derived lymphoblastoid cell lines, the shared crossreactive spike epitopes were mapped to their HLA restriction. Memory CD4+ T cell crossreactivity between SARS-CoV-2 and common cold coronavirus spike proteins was assessed at the TCR clonotype level in the study. Samples from three pre-COVID donors and the naive versus memory experiments were sequenced with the Adaptive Biotechnologies TCR-sequencing kit; other data were Illumina-based. A different TCR-beta assay, based on Illumina, was used to sequence expansion assays from other donors in the study.

Naive and memory CD4+ T cells were separated from cryopreserved PBMCs by first enriching for CD4 and then performing EasySep naive CD4+ T cell enrichment. Ficoll-Paque PLUS gradient centrifugation was used to isolate PBMCs from leukapheresis product or whole blood. The PBMCs went either fresh into the expansion assay or into cryopreservation at -140 degrees C. The QIAamp Micro DNA Kit was used to extract genomic DNA from the CD4+ T cells. Deep-resolution immunoSEQ TCR-beta sequencing was performed on DNA from uncultured naive and memory CD4+ T cells. The paper's data handling went like this. Preprocessing removed nonproductive sequences and CDR3s not starting with C, not ending with F or W, or shorter than 7 amino acids. Cultured and uncultured naive and memory CD4+ repertoires were searched for CDR3s previously identified as spike- and CEF-reactive. CDR3 homology was quantified as pairwise Levenshtein distance, calculated with the stringdist R package after three terminal residues were trimmed from each end. TCRdb's version of the immuneACCESS table is confined to in-frame rearrangements and falls short of the full clone set. An unresolved V gene accounts for under half of the shortfall where checked; the remainder is of unknown origin. That table furnishes V, J and clone size, whereas the DNA furnished D and trimming. A total of about 60,000 clones appear in this sample, about 91% of them only once. Approximately 0.37% of the sample is held by the ten biggest clonotypes.

Note on this clone: This receptor's antigen is unknown. No base quality information exists; no much larger clone differs at one position.

The junction carries 8 bases between V and J, which are trimmed by 7 bases and 2 bases respectively. The CDR3 runs 13 amino acids, cysteine and phenylalanine included. Kept here is only the CDR3 DNA, which spans 39 bases and is read in frame from base 1. CDR1 LNHDA and CDR2 SQIVND were looked up in the germline V gene (reference sequence). Study-wide findings and limitations: Significantly weaker SARS-CoV-2-driven expansion was shown by crossreactive clones than by monoreactive clones, consistent with antigenic imprinting. Because no donor provided both pre-pandemic and post-infection samples, tracing the source of pre-existing responses was limited. Since the crossreactivity analysis centred on spike protein, crossreactivity against other viral proteins was not assessed. Naive versus memory sequencing indicated that memory recall responses, rather than primary responses primed during culture, are detected by the assay. The study was limited by small numbers of patients and tested TCRs. Memory CD4+ clonotypes crossrecognizing SARS-CoV-2 and at least one common cold coronavirus spike were found in 60% to 70% of donors.

The receptor chain draws on TRBV19 and TRBJ2-2; the D segment cannot be called with confidence. The clonotype originates from an adult with COVID-19. Input material: naive CD4+ T cells from PBMCs. According to the study, the label for this sample's cell subset or site signals: naive CD4+ T cells isolated by negative enrichment. The DNA is TGTGCCAGTATTGAACAAAACACCGGGGAGCTGTTTTTT. Its translation is CASIEQNTGELFF.